These T cell receptor beta chains were read from a single sample in a study of cytomegalovirus exposure and HLA in healthy donors. The repertoire was sequenced with immunoSEQ multiplex PCR; TCRdb's copy has only in-frame clones and lacks some. Among under 400,000 clones listed, roughly 88% were seen once. Source material: PBMCs. The source is a woman younger than 30 in good health and CMV-seronegative. Both conserved end residues are part of each CDR3. Each record gives: V gene, clone size, J gene, D gene, CDR3 DNA, CDR3 protein. A D gene is named only where the DNA matches it firmly. Expanded clones get a size class; other rows say once, few or many, or leave the size out.

>TRBV2|-|TRBJ1-5|TRBD1
TGTGCCAGCAGTATACAGCCGGGACAGCTATTAAATCAGCCCCAGCATTTT
CASSIQPGQLLNQPQHF
>TRBV11-2|-|TRBJ1-2|-
TGTGCCAGCAGCTCCCCCTTTTGGGGCTTACTAAACGGCTACACCTTC
CASSSPFWGLLNGYTF
>TRBV19|-|TRBJ1-1|TRBD1
TGTGCCAGTAGTATGGGAAGTGGACAGGCGAACACTGAAGCTTTCTTT
CASSMGSGQANTEAFF
>TRBV7-6|-|TRBJ2-7|-
TGTGCCAGCAGCCACCGAGGCGGGGCCTACGAGCAGTACTTC
CASSHRGGAYEQYF
>TRBV9|-|TRBJ2-1|-
TGTGCCAGCAGCGTAGGAGTCGCTTCCTACAATGAGCAGTTCTTC
CASSVGVASYNEQFF
>TRBV5-4|-|TRBJ1-2|-
TGTGCCAGCAGCTTGGTCGGAGGGCTCGACTATGGCTACACCTTC
CASSLVGGLDYGYTF
>TRBV19|-|TRBJ2-1|TRBD2
TGTGCCACCGGAGCGAGCGGGGGCTCCTACAATGAGCAGTTCTTC
CATGASGGSYNEQFF
>TRBV6-4|-|TRBJ1-5|-
TGTGCCAGCAGTGCCACAGGGACACGCTCTACCTATAGCAATCAGCCCCAGCATTTT
CASSATGTRSTYSNQPQHF
>TRBV1|-|TRBJ2-2|-
TGCACCAGCAGCCAAGATGCTAGCGGGGGGGCTAACAACACCGGGGAGCTGTTTTTT
CTSSQDASGGANNTGELFF
>TRBV4-1|few|TRBJ2-2|-
TGCGCCAGCAGCCAAAACACCGCGAACACCGGGGAGCTGTTTTTT
CASSQNTANTGELFF
>TRBV6-6|-|TRBJ1-2|TRBD1
TGTGCCAGCAGCTGGACAGGGGGCGATGGCTACACCTTC
CASSWTGGDGYTF
>TRBV4-1|-|TRBJ1-5|-
TGCGCCAGCAGCCCGGCGGCGAATCAGCCCCAGCATTTT
CASSPAANQPQHF
>TRBV28|-|TRBJ1-3|-
TGTGCCAGCAGGAGACCAGGGGAAGAGAGAGGAAACACCATATATTTT
CASRRPGEERGNTIYF
>TRBV28|-|TRBJ2-3|-
TGTGCCAGCAGTTTCAGGCCAGATACGCAGTATTTT
CASSFRPDTQYF
>TRBV10-3|-|TRBJ2-3|-
TGTGCCATCGGGGGAGGAGAAGATACGCAGTATTTT
CAIGGGEDTQYF
>TRBV30|few|TRBJ1-3|-
TGTGCCTGGACTCCCTCTGGAAACACCATATATTTT
CAWTPSGNTIYF
>TRBV28|-|TRBJ2-7|TRBD1
TGTGCCAGCAGACGAATCCCCGGGACAGGGGACAACGAGCAGTACTTC
CASRRIPGTGDNEQYF
>TRBV7-6|-|TRBJ2-2|-
TGTGCCAGCAGCCCGCTCTATCAGGGGAAAACCGGGGAGCTGTTTTTT
CASSPLYQGKTGELFF
>TRBV9|-|TRBJ2-3|TRBD2
TGTGCCAGCAGCGTTCCTAGCGGGATCACAGATACGCAGTATTTT
CASSVPSGITDTQYF
>TRBV4-2|-|TRBJ2-2|TRBD2
TGTGCCAGCAGCCAAGATCGGACAAGGACTAGCGTGGGAACCGGGGAGCTGTTTTTT
CASSQDRTRTSVGTGELFF